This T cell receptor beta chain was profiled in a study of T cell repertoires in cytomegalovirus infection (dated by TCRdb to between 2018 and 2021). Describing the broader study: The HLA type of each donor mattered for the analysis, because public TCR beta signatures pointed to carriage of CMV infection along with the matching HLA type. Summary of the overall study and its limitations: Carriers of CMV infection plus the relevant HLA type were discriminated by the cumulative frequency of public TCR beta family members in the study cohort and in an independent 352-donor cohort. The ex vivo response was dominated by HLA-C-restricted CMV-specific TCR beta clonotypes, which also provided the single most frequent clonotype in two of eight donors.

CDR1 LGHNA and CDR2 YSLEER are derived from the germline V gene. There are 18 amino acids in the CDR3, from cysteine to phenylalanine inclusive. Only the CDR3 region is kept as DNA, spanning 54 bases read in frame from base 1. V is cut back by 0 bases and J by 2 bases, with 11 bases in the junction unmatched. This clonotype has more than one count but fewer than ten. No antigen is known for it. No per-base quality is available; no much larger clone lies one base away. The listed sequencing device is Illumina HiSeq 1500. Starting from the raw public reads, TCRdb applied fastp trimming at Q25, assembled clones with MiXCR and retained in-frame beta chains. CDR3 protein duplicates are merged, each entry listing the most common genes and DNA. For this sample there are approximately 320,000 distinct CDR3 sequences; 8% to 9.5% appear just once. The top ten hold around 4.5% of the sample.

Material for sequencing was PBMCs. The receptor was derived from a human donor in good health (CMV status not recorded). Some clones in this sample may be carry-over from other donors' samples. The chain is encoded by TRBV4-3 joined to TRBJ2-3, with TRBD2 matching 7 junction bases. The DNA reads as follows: TGCGCCAGCAGCCAAGAATTCGCGCTAGCGGTATCCACAGATACGCAGTATTTT. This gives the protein CASSQEFALAVSTDTQYF.